The 3 T cell receptor beta chains in this list originate from one sample, sequenced in a study of cytomegalovirus exposure and HLA in healthy donors. The PCR employed 60 Vbeta primers together with 13 Jbeta primers. Sequencing was performed with immunoSEQ multiplex PCR; in TCRdb, only in-frame clones are kept and a portion is missing. Seen here are some 140,000 clones, around 80% observed once, and the top ten hold approximately 6.2%. Material: PBMCs. These receptors all stem from a middle-aged man in good health and CMV-seropositive.

The sample holds one count of this clone. The gene calls are TRBV2 and TRBJ1-5, with 11 bases that match TRBD1. The CDR3 is made up of 17 amino acids. Germline V lookup: CDR1 SNHLY, CDR2 FYNNEI. Trimming removed 4 bases from V and 5 bases from J; junction bases left unmatched: 10. CDR3 residues: CASSAPGQGVRDQPQHF. DNA of the CDR3: TGTGCCAGCAGTGCCCCGGGACAGGGGGTTCGGGATCAGCCCCAGCATTTT.

This chain links TRBV5-1 with TRBJ1-4; 8 positions agree with TRBD1. The germline V gene encodes CDR1 SGHRS and CDR2 YFSETQ. V was clipped by 0 bases and J by 5 bases; unmatched bases: 3. The CDR3 runs 15 residues. In DNA form, the CDR3 reads TGCGCCAGCAGCTTGGCCAGGGGGCAAAATGAAAAACTGTTTTTT. It is translated as CASSLARGQNEKLFF. The full variable domain, rest sourced from reference TRBV5-1 and TRBJ1-4, is KAGVTQTPRYLIKTRGQQVTLSCSPISGHRSVSWYQQTPGQGLQFLFEYFSETQRNKGNFPGRFSGRQFSNSRSEMNVSTLELGDSALYLCASSLARGQNEKLFFGSGTQLSVL.

The V call is TRBV27, the J call TRBJ2-1, with 7 bases lining up with TRBD2. The junction had 11 bases not matched to a gene; V was cut back by 6 bases and J by 6 bases. CDR1 is MNHEY, CDR2 SMNVEV, per germline (reference sequence). The CDR3 length is 15 residues. The DNA for the CDR3 is TGTGCCAGCAGCGAGGGTGCTAGCGGAGCCAATGAGCAGTTCTTC. Protein sequence: CASSEGASGANEQFF.